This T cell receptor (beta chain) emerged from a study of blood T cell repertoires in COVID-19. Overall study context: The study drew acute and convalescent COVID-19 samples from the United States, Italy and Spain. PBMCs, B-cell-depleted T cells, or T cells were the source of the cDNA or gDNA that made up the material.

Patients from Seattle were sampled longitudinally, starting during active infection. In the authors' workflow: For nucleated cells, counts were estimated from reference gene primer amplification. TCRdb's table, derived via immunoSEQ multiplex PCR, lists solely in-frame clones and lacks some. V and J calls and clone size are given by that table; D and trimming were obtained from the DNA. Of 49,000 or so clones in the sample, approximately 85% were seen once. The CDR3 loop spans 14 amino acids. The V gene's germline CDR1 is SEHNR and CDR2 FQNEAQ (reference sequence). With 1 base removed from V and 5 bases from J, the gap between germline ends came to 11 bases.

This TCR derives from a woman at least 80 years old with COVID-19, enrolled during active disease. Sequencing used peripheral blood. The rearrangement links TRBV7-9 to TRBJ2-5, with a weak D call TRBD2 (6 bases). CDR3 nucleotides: TGTGCCAGCAGCTTAGATCCCCTAGCGGAGACCCAGTACTTC. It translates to CASSLDPLAETQYF.